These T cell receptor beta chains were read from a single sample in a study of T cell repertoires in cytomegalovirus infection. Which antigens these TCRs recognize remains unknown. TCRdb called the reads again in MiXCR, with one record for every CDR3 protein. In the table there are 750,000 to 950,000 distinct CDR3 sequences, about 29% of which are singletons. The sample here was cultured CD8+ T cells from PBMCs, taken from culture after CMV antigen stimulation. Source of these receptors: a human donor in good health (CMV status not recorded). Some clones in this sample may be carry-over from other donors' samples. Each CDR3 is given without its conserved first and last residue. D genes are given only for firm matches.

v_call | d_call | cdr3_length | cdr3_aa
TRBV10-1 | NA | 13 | ASSPDSWATGELF
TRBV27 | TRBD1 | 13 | ASTTIGTGFSEQY
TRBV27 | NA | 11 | ASSPTGRGGYT
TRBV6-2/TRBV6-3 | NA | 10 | ASSPNRVGQF
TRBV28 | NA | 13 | ASSLDAAGTDTQY
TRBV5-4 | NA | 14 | ASSLAGEGTGYEQY
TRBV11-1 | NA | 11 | ASSGPLGTEAF
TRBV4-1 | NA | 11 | ASSQWAGETQY
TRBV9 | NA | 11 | ASSVSGVNEQF
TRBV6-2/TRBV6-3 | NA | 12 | ASSYSEAYTEAF
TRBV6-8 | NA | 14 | ASSYRGDHTPPGYT
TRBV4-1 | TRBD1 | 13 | ASSRGQGGAETQY
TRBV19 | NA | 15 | ASSIAGVQFMNTEAF
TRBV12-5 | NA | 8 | ASGLGKQY
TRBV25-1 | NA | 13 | ASSEQGGVEDTQY
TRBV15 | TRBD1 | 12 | ATSRVIDRDGYT
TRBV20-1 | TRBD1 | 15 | SARRGDRGPANYGYT
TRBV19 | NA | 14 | ASSIEGAYGNSPLH
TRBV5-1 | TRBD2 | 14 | ASSLAGSGAYNEQF
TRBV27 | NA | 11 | ASSFGVSYEQY
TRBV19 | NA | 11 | ASSIGSPDTQY
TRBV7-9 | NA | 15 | ASSPNPRPISGNTIY
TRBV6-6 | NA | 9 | ASKSGNEQF
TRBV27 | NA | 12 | ASSPSRLLDTQY
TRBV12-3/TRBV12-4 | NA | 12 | ASSSHGSTDTQY
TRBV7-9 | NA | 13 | ASSLIGGSENIQY
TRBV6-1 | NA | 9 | ASSDLLEQY
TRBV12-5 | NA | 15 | ASGLVLEGSLAYGYT
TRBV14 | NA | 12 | ASSHWSNNSPLH
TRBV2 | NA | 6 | ATLRAI
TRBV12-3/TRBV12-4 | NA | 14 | ASSFSVGDRDTEAF
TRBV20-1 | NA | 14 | SARGRKGRLNTEAF
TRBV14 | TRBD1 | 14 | ASSQAGQGSYNEQF
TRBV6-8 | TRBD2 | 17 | ACRETKAGDTVISYEQY
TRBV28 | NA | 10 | ASSFPQLVLH
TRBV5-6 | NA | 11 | ASSLRSGAEAF
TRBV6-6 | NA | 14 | ASSYRALGPNTEAF
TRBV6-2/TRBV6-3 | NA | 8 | ASRNGEQF
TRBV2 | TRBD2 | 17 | ASRRRLSGSLPNTGELF
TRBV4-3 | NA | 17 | ASSQDGGPDWDFYNEQF
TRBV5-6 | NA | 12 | ASSTDTLNEKLF
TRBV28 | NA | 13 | ASSMPGEVGSPLH
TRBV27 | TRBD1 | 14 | ASSSLGTGLWYGYT
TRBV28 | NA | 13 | ASSRRGIPNYGYT
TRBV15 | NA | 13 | ATSLAEGTTGELF
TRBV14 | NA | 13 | ASSPRTSTAYEQY
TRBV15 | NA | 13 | ATSRDRGGYYGYT
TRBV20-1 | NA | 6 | SAYGYT
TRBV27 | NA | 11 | ASSLGGIGGYT
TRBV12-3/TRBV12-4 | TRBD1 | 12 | AMTRAGGGDTQY
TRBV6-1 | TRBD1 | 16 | ASSVFSGTGEIEETQY
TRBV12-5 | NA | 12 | ASGLSTGTYEQY